Presented here are 5 T cell receptor beta chains from one specimen sequenced in a study of PD-1 blockade in classical Hodgkin lymphoma. The time point is: cycle 4 day 1 (C4D1), after six to seven weeks of nivolumab. All patients experienced relapse after autologous stem cell transplantation, and brentuximab vedotin exposure was variable. The table came from immunoSEQ multiplex PCR; TCRdb's copy has only in-frame clones and leaves some out. The sample shows about 93,000 clones, approximately 78% of them seen only once. The sample in question was peripheral blood mononuclear cells (PBMCs), obtained before the fourth cycle of nivolumab. These receptors were obtained from a human donor with classical Hodgkin lymphoma.

To note about this clone: Other DNA sequences in the same sample also yield this CDR3. This chain uses TRBV19 with TRBJ2-5; D may correspond to TRBD1 or TRBD2 (5 bases each). The CDR3 totals 14 residues. Germline lookup yields CDR1 LNHDA and CDR2 SQIVND (reference sequence). Trimming pared 4 bases from V and 5 bases from J, leaving 14 bases between. The CDR3 region has the DNA TGTGCCAGTAGTACGTCCCGGGGCGGGGAGACCCAGTACTTC. Translation: CASSTSRGGETQYF.

The V gene is TRBV2, the J gene TRBJ1-3, with D maybe TRBD1 (6 bases). The CDR3 runs to 14 residues. Germline V gene lookup returns CDR1 SNHLY and CDR2 FYNNEI. Trimming took 3 bases from V and 2 from J, leaving 8 bases between them. CDR3 coding DNA: TGTGCCAGCAGTGAGAGGACAGCTGGAAACACCATATATTTT. As protein: CASSERTAGNTIYF.

V usage is TRBV28 and J usage is TRBJ2-2; D uncertain. Deletions cut 6 bases from V and 8 bases from J, with 10 bases between. The CDR3 has 12 residues. Per the germline V gene, CDR1 is MDHEN and CDR2 is SYDVKM. This CDR3 is CASSRPLGELFF. The DNA of the CDR3 is TGTGCCAGCAGCCGCCCCTTGGGGGAGCTGTTTTTT.

This clone was seen more than once but under ten times. The rearrangement uses TRBV28 and TRBJ1-2; no firm D call. Per the germline V gene, CDR1 is MDHEN and CDR2 is SYDVKM. The CDR3 consists of 12 residues. Trimming took 4 bases from V and 5 from J, leaving 8 bases between them. CDR3 amino acids: CASSSGEYGYTF. Written as DNA, the CDR3 is TGTGCCAGCAGTTCCGGGGAGTATGGCTACACCTTC.

The genes are TRBV28 and TRBJ2-7; D is perhaps TRBD2 (6 bases). V was clipped by 3 bases and J by 6 bases, with 12 bases between them. Germline V CDR1 and CDR2: MDHEN, SYDVKM. The CDR3 is made up of 13 amino acids. The CDR3 region has the DNA TGTGCCAGCAGTTTGCCGGGAGAGCTCGAGCAGTACTTC. Protein sequence: CASSLPGELEQYF.